The 5 T cell receptor beta chains below were found in one sample sequenced in a study of blood T cell repertoires in COVID-19. Using immunoSEQ multiplex PCR, the repertoire was profiled, and TCRdb retains in-frame clones only, with some absent. This sample has 220,000 or so clones; around 82% occur once, and the top ten carry about 3.9%. Material: peripheral blood. These receptor sequences come from a woman of 80 years or more with acute or convalescent COVID-19.

The V call is TRBV7-9, the J call TRBJ2-2; 7 nucleotides align to TRBD1. Germline trimming cut 4 bases from V and 5 bases from J; bases unmatched to any gene: 13. Germline lookup yields CDR1 SEHNR and CDR2 FQNEAQ (reference sequence). The CDR3 extends over 17 amino acids. Here the CDR3 DNA reads TGTGCCAGCAGCTCATCCCCGGGGACAGTACTAACCGGGGAGCTGTTTTTT. Translation gives CASSSSPGTVLTGELFF.

V gene TRBV18 combines with J gene TRBJ2-3; 7 bases fit TRBD1. Germline assignment: CDR1 KGHSH and CDR2 LQKENI. Trimming at V came to 2 bases and at J to 0 bases, leaving 11 bases not matched to a gene. The CDR3 runs 18 residues. This chain's CDR3 is CASSPGLPGQSSTDTQYF. DNA of the CDR3: TGTGCCAGCTCACCAGGGCTCCCGGGACAGTCTAGCACAGATACGCAGTATTTT. Based on the CDR3 plus reference TRBV18 and TRBJ2-3, the full variable domain is NAGVMQNPRHLVRRRGQEARLRCSPMKGHSHVYWYRQLPEEGLKFMVYLQKENIIDESGMPKERFSAEFPKEGPSILRIQQVVRGDSAAYFCASSPGLPGQSSTDTQYFGPGTRLTVL.

The genes are TRBV5-1 and TRBJ1-2, with TRBD1 matching over 9 bases. Germline CDR1 and CDR2: SGHRS and YFSETQ. Losses at the gene ends were 0 bases for V and 4 bases for J; bases not matched to a gene: 1. The CDR3 is 14 residues long. The CDR3 here is CASSLEGQGYGYTF. CDR3 in DNA: TGCGCCAGCAGCTTGGAGGGACAGGGCTATGGCTACACCTTC.

The chain uses TRBV2 and TRBJ1-2, with 9 bases fitting TRBD1. J was trimmed by 7 bases and V by 5 bases; bases with no gene match: 11. Germline-derived CDR1 and CDR2 are SNHLY and FYNNEI. The CDR3 totals 15 residues. DNA of the CDR3: TGTGCCAGCAGTAACCCGGGACAGGGTTCGAGTGGCTACACCTTC. Translating gives CASSNPGQGSSGYTF.

The J gene is TRBJ1-3, the V gene TRBV5-1, with TRBD1 matching over 9 bases. J lost 4 bases, V lost 4 bases, and 6 bases had no gene match. Germline V CDR1 and CDR2: SGHRS, YFSETQ. This CDR3 has 15 residues. The DNA of the CDR3 is TGCGCCAGCAGCGCTCGGACAGGGGCGGGAAACACCATATATTTT. This gives the protein CASSARTGAGNTIYF.